This T cell receptor (beta chain) was captured by sequencing in a study of blood T cell repertoires in COVID-19. Germline CDR1 SEHNR, CDR2 FQNEAQ (reference sequence). The CDR3 extends over 15 amino acids. V shed 4 bases, J shed 2 bases, and the junction held 2 bases outside the gene matches. In the authors' methods: Reference gene primer amplification in the assay estimated nucleated cell counts. Data came from immunoSEQ multiplex PCR; TCRdb stores just in-frame clones and leaves some out. V and J calls and clone size follow that table, whereas D and trimming were derived from the DNA. The sample yields more than 400,000 clones, around 90% seen once. To note about this clone: This sample includes further DNA sequences coding for the same CDR3.

The clonotype originates from a woman aged 18 to 35 who had recovered from COVID-19. Sequenced input: PBMCs or T cells enriched from blood (not recorded which). The V call is TRBV7-9, the J call TRBJ1-1, with 12 bases lining up with TRBD1. CDR3 DNA sequence: TGTGCCAGCAGCTGGGGGACAGGGGGCAACACTGAAGCTTTCTTT. As protein: CASSWGTGGNTEAFF. The full variable domain, rest sourced from reference TRBV7-9 and TRBJ1-1, is DTGVSQNPRHKITKRGQNVTFRCDPISEHNRLYWYRQTLGQGPEFLTYFQNEAQLEKSRLLSDRFSAERPKGSFSTLEIQRTEQGDSAMYLCASSWGTGGNTEAFFGQGTRLTVV.